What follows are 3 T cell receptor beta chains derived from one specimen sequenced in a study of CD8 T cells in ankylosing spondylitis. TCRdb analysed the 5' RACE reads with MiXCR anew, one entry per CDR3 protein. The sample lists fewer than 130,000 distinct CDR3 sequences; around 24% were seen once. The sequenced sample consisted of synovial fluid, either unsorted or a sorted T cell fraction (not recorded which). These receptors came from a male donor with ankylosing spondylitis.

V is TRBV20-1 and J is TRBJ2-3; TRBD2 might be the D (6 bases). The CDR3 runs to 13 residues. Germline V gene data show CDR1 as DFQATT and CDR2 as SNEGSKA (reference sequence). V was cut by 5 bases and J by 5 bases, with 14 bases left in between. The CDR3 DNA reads TGCAGTGCTGGCGGGGCCCATGGAGATACGCAGTATTTT. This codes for CSAGGAHGDTQYF.

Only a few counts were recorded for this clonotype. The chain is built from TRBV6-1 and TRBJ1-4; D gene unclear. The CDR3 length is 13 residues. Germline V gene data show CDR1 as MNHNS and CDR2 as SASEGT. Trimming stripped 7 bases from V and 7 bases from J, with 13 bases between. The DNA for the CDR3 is TGTGCCAGCATAACCCCCTCGCGTGAAAAACTGTTTTTT. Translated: CASITPSREKLFF.

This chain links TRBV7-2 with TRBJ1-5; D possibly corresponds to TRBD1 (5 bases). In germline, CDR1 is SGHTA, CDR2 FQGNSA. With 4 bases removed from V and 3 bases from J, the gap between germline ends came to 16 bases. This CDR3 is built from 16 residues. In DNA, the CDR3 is TGTGCCAGCAGCTCCAGGGCTGCGGGAGTCAATCAGCCCCAGCATTTT. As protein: CASSSRAAGVNQPQHF.